Described below is a single TCR beta chain sequence and its context. No antigen is known for it. V lost 4 bases and J 10 bases, leaving 10 bases between the germline ends. Germline-derived CDR1 and CDR2 are SQVTM and ANQGSEA. The CDR3 contains 10 residues. The data derive from a study of early T cells in non-severe SARS-CoV-2 infection. Study as a whole: The study sequenced bulk RNA from unsorted whole blood, with chains unpaired.

Unique molecular identifiers were affixed to single, distinct cDNA molecules. Using its own MiXCR run on the 5' RACE reads, TCRdb lists one record per CDR3 protein. The sample carries 85,000 to 100,000 distinct CDR3 sequences, 16% recorded once. Findings and caveats of the study: Anti-spike CD8 responses were favored by VDJdb matching, which missed private and CD4 specificities.

The sequencing sample was made of whole blood. The sequence was collected from an adult who was a healthcare worker with PCR-confirmed SARS-CoV-2 infection or an uninfected control (not recorded which). The rearrangement joins TRBV29-1 to TRBJ1-1, with D uncertain. CDR3 region: CSVVWLTAFF. CDR3 DNA: TGCAGCGTTGTGTGGCTCACAGCTTTCTTT.